The 20 T cell receptor beta chains below come from one sample, sequenced in a study of T cell responses to AZD1222 COVID-19 vaccine. Only in-frame clones appear in the TCRdb table, and some are missing; sequencing was by immunoSEQ multiplex PCR. The sample yields some 130,000 clones, 80% to 90% seen once. The sample in question was peripheral blood, obtained on day 0 of AZD1222 vaccination. The receptors derive from an adult in good health.

The chain is built from TRBV4-1 and TRBJ1-5; D gene unclear. The CDR3 is 15 residues long. Trimming shortened V by 0 bases and J by 7 bases, and 13 bases separated the two germline ends. Germline loops: CDR1 MGHRA, CDR2 YSYEKL. The CDR3 DNA is TGCGCCAGCAGCCAAGATCGGAGCGTGGACCAGCCCCAGCATTTT. Its protein is CASSQDRSVDQPQHF.

The CDR3 reads CASSLGMNTEAFF. The CDR3 nucleotides are TGTGCCAGCAGTTTGGGGATGAACACTGAAGCTTTCTTT. The rearrangement uses TRBV12-3 or TRBV12-4 and TRBJ1-1; D ambiguous. This CDR3 region has 13 residues. V was trimmed by 3 bases and J by 0 bases, leaving 5 bases between them.

V and J are TRBV3-1 (or the pseudogene TRBV3-2) and TRBJ2-3; TRBD2 agrees at 9 bases. In germline, CDR1 is LGHDT, CDR2 YNNKEL (reference sequence). After removal of 3 bases from V and 2 bases from J, the junction contained 15 bases not matched to a gene. This CDR3 spans 19 amino acids. The CDR3 DNA reads as TGTGCCAGCAGCCACGCGCTTTGGGCGCTAGCGGGGATCACAGATACGCAGTATTTT. It translates to CASSHALWALAGITDTQYF.

The rearrangement uses TRBV18 and TRBJ2-1, with D unclear. The germline V and J ends were trimmed by 2 bases and 6 bases, with 17 bases remaining between them. The CDR3 loop spans 16 amino acids. Germline V gives CDR1 KGHSH, CDR2 LQKENI. This chain's CDR3 is CASSPGLRDQINEQFF. DNA for the CDR3: TGTGCCAGCTCACCAGGCCTCCGTGACCAGATCAATGAGCAGTTCTTC.

V is TRBV7-9 and J is TRBJ2-7, with TRBD1 matching 9 bases. Germline V gene data show CDR1 as SEHNR and CDR2 as FQNEAQ (reference sequence). The trim removed 1 base at V and 3 bases at J, leaving 7 bases unmatched. The CDR3 runs 16 residues. This chain's CDR3 is CASSLGRDRADYEQYF. The DNA of the CDR3 is TGTGCCAGCAGCTTAGGACGGGACAGGGCCGACTACGAGCAGTACTTC.

In its sample, this clone was seen once. V and J are TRBV18 and TRBJ1-1; D possibly corresponds to TRBD1 (5 bases). Germline CDR1 is KGHSH and CDR2 is LQKENI. CDR3 size: 15 residues. Trimming left V 3 bases short and J 2 bases short, with 13 bases between. CDR3 in amino acids: CASSPALQANTEAFF. The CDR3 coding sequence is TGTGCCAGCTCACCCGCCCTACAGGCAAACACTGAAGCTTTCTTT.

This clone was counted a few times. The rearrangement joins TRBV9 to TRBJ1-1; the D is unclear. This CDR3 has 18 amino acids. V was shortened by 0 bases and J by 8 bases, with 26 bases between the two germline ends. Germline loops: CDR1 SGDLS, CDR2 YYNGEE. The CDR3 coding sequence is TGTGCCAGCAGCGTAGGACCCCCGGGGTCGACGGACCTTCGGGAAGCTTTCTTT. Amino acid sequence: CASSVGPPGSTDLREAFF.

The V call is TRBV7-2, the J call TRBJ2-6, with D possibly being TRBD1 (6 bases). The V gene lost 0 bases and the J gene lost 4 bases, with 13 bases spanning the gap. There are 17 residues in the CDR3. Germline CDR1 SGHTA, CDR2 FQGNSA. CDR3 bases: TGTGCCAGCAGCTTAGCGCGCCCAGGGGCCGGGGCCAACGTCCTGACTTTC. Amino acids: CASSLARPGAGANVLTF. The whole variable domain, remainder taken from reference TRBV7-2 and TRBJ2-6, is GAGVSQSPSNKVTEKGKDVELRCDPISGHTALYWYRQSLGQGLEFLIYFQGNSAPDKSGLPSDRFSAERTGGSVSTLTIQRTQQEDSAVYLCASSLARPGAGANVLTFGAGSRLTVL.

The V and J genes are TRBV6-6 and TRBJ2-1; D remains unclear. Germline loops: CDR1 MNHNY, CDR2 SVGAGI (reference sequence). V was clipped by 5 bases and J by 4 bases, with 6 bases between them. The CDR3 spans 12 residues. CDR3 in DNA: TGTGCCAGCAGTAGGCCTTACAATGAGCAGTTCTTC. It codes for CASSRPYNEQFF.

The chain uses TRBV6-5 and TRBJ1-1, with a possible D match to TRBD1 (5 bases). The CDR3 length is 14 residues. The germline V gene has CDR1 MNHEY and CDR2 SVGAGI. With 7 bases removed from V and 1 base from J, the gap between germline ends came to 13 bases. Here the CDR3 reads CASTQGLKNTEAFF. For the CDR3, the DNA is TGTGCCAGCACCCAGGGACTAAAGAACACTGAAGCTTTCTTT.

The chain is built from TRBV3-1 (or the pseudogene TRBV3-2) and TRBJ2-7, with TRBD2 as a possible D gene (5 bases). V was trimmed by 4 bases and J by 2 bases, leaving 9 bases between them. The CDR3 is made up of 13 amino acids. Germline CDR1 is LGHDT and CDR2 is YNNKEL (reference sequence). The DNA of the CDR3 is TGTGCCAGCAGCCGTACGGGGACCTACGAGCAGTACTTC. As protein: CASSRTGTYEQYF.

The chain carries TRBV5-4 and TRBJ2-5; TRBD2 matches at 9 bases. Germline-derived CDR1 and CDR2 are SGHNT and YYREEE (reference sequence). The ends lost 8 bases at V and 6 bases at J; junction bases unmatched: 5. CDR3 size: 12 residues. In DNA, the CDR3 is TGTGCCAGATCTAGCGGGAAAAAGACCCAGTACTTC. It encodes CARSSGKKTQYF.

V and J are TRBV2 and TRBJ2-1; TRBD2 matches at 9 bases. The CDR3 is 20 residues long. Germline trimming cut 2 bases from V and 0 bases from J; bases unmatched to any gene: 14. Looked up from germline, CDR1 is SNHLY and CDR2 is FYNNEI. The CDR3 loop is CASSEPGVAGVHSSYNEQFF. CDR3 sequence (DNA): TGTGCCAGCAGTGAACCCGGGGTAGCGGGGGTCCACAGCTCCTACAATGAGCAGTTCTTC.

This clone has only one observation. V gene TRBV3-1 (or the pseudogene TRBV3-2) combines with J gene TRBJ1-2; the match to TRBD1 covers 7 bases. V was clipped by 3 bases and J by 2 bases; unmatched bases: 6. Germline values: CDR1 LGHDT, CDR2 YNNKEL (reference sequence). The CDR3 contains 15 residues. The CDR3 here is CASSQAPTGNYGYTF. For the CDR3, the DNA is TGTGCCAGCAGCCAGGCCCCGACAGGGAACTATGGCTACACCTTC.

Written as DNA, the CDR3 is TGTGCCAGTAGTATTGGCTGGCGGTGGTACGAGGCAACTGAAGCTTTCTTT. Translated: CASSIGWRWYEATEAFF. The chain has TRBV19 and TRBJ1-1; D call uncertain. Trimming took 3 bases from V and 5 from J, leaving 22 bases between them. The V gene's germline CDR1 is LNHDA and CDR2 SQIVND (reference sequence). The CDR3 has 17 residues.

The rearrangement uses TRBV28 and TRBJ1-2; 7 bases are a match to TRBD1. Germline loops: CDR1 MDHEN, CDR2 SYDVKM. The V gene end was trimmed by 2 bases and the J gene end by 4 bases; junction bases not matched to a gene: 13. The CDR3 spans 17 residues. In DNA, the CDR3 is TGTGCCAGCAGTTTAGGCCCGGGTAGGGGGCGCGGCTATGGCTACACCTTC. Its translation: CASSLGPGRGRGYGYTF.

The chain is built from TRBV6-6 and TRBJ1-5, with no clear D. The V gene lost 2 bases and the J gene lost 0 bases, with 11 bases spanning the gap. Germline V lookup: CDR1 MNHNY, CDR2 SVGAGI (reference sequence). CDR3 length: 16 residues. CDR3 sequence reads: CASSYPGSGSNQPQHF. In DNA, the CDR3 is TGTGCCAGCAGTTACCCTGGTAGCGGTAGCAATCAGCCCCAGCATTTT.

The chain uses TRBV7-9 and TRBJ1-1; 9 bases agree with TRBD1. The CDR3 has 14 amino acids. CDR1 is SEHNR and CDR2 is FQNEAQ in the germline V gene (reference sequence). Trimming cost V 1 base and J 6 bases; bases outside gene matches: 3. In nucleotides, the CDR3 is TGTGCCAGCAGCTTAGAGGGACAGGGATCTGAAGCTTTCTTT. Translated: CASSLEGQGSEAFF.

This sequence joins TRBV19 and TRBJ1-1; D unresolved. The CDR3 contains 15 residues. Germline V gene lookup returns CDR1 LNHDA and CDR2 SQIVND (reference sequence). The V end lost 4 bases, the J end lost 4 bases, and 16 bases lay between the germline ends. The CDR3 DNA sequence: TGTGCCAGTAGTACTCCGGAAGGGCGGCTCACTGAAGCTTTCTTT. It encodes CASSTPEGRLTEAFF.

The chain has TRBV6-2 or TRBV6-3 and TRBJ2-3; 8 positions match TRBD2. The germline V gene encodes CDR1 MNHEY and CDR2 SVGEGT. The V segment lost 2 bases and the J segment 14 bases; nucleotides outside the gene matches: 9. The CDR3 has 13 amino acids. This CDR3 reads CASSYRTGGSGYF. The CDR3 DNA reads as TGTGCCAGCAGTTACAGGACGGGGGGGAGCGGGTATTTT.